What follows describes a single T cell receptor beta chain. The antigen remains undetermined. Germline CDR1 reads SGHRS; CDR2 reads YFSETQ. The CDR3 has 18 amino acids. V was clipped by 2 bases and J by 0 bases, with 18 bases between them. The data stem from a study of cytomegalovirus exposure and HLA in healthy donors. Overall study findings and caveats: Reports showed the classifier diagnosing cytomegalovirus status with high specificity and sensitivity. TCR clusters originating in the first cohort tended to co-occur in the 110 or so validation repertoires, according to a later analysis. Many donors carried some public TCRs, although rarity characterized most TCR sequences.

The repertoire was sequenced with immunoSEQ multiplex PCR; TCRdb's copy has only in-frame clones and lacks some. The data show about 43,000 clones, with roughly 92% seen just once and 5% to 6% held by the top ten. The material sequenced was PBMCs. The chain couples TRBV5-1 to TRBJ2-1; D possibly corresponds to TRBD2 (5 bases). The receptor was derived from a man aged 18-30 years in good health and CMV-seronegative. In DNA form, the CDR3 reads TGCGCCAGCAGCTTCAATCTCGCGGGCCCCTACTCCTACAATGAGCAGTTCTTC. Translating it yields CASSFNLAGPYSYNEQFF.